This entry lists 10 T cell receptor beta chains sequenced from one sample in a study. Using its own MiXCR run on the 5' RACE reads, TCRdb lists one record per CDR3 protein. The table shows around 7,800 distinct CDR3 sequences, with approximately 42% occurring only once. Sequences were obtained from memory CD4+ T cells sorted from blood. The subset here: memory CD4+ T cells, CD4+CD45RO+CD25-. The origin of the receptors is a female donor with breast cancer.

V usage is TRBV28 and J usage is TRBJ1-2; TRBD1 might be the D (5 bases). There are 16 residues in the CDR3. Trimming removed 5 bases from V and 0 bases from J, with 16 bases in between. Germline V lookup: CDR1 MDHEN, CDR2 SYDVKM. The CDR3 nucleotides are TGTGCCAGCAGTCATATACCGGGACGGTCTAACTATGGCTACACCTTC. Its protein is CASSHIPGRSNYGYTF.

The J gene is TRBJ1-5, the V gene TRBV7-6; D is undetermined. Germline loops: CDR1 SGHVS, CDR2 FNYEAQ. There are 13 residues in the CDR3. V was shortened by 6 bases and J by 7 bases, with 13 bases between the two germline ends. Here the CDR3 DNA reads TGTGCCAGCAGTCAGGACCGGACCCAGCCCCAGCATTTT. This codes for CASSQDRTQPQHF.

Comments on this clonotype: The junction and the germline gene differ at one end; a read error may be behind it. The chain combines TRBV11-2 with TRBJ2-2; D tentatively reads TRBD1 or TRBD2 (5 bases each). The germline CDR1 and CDR2 sequences are SGHAT and FQNNGV. This CDR3 contains 17 residues. CDR3 nucleotides: TGTGTCAGCAGCTTACTCCAGTTGGGGGTTAACACCGGGGAGCTGTTTTTT. Translated, it gives CVSSLLQLGVNTGELFF.

The V call is TRBV20-1, the J call TRBJ2-5; 9 positions agree with TRBD2. There are 14 residues in the CDR3. The germline gives CDR1 DFQATT, CDR2 SNEGSKA (reference sequence). Trimming cost V 6 bases and J 9 bases; bases outside gene matches: 14. The CDR3 loop reads CSAQGLAIPTAQYF. CDR3 sequence (DNA): TGCAGTGCCCAGGGACTAGCAATTCCGACGGCCCAGTACTTC.

This clonotype came up a few times. The chain joins TRBV6-1 to TRBJ1-5; D remains ambiguous. Between the trimmed V and J ends, which lost 1 base and 9 bases, there was a span of 7 bases. The germline gives CDR1 MNHNS, CDR2 SASEGT. The CDR3 is 12 amino acids. CDR3 nucleotide sequence: TGTGCCAGCAGTGAAGGCCGTGGGCCCCAGCATTTT. Protein sequence: CASSEGRGPQHF.

The genes are TRBV5-1 and TRBJ2-3, with no clear D. Deletions cut 3 bases from V and 5 bases from J, with 7 bases between. This CDR3 has 12 residues. Germline CDR1 and CDR2: SGHRS and YFSETQ. The DNA for the CDR3 is TGCGCCAGCAGCTGGCAGAAAGATACGCAGTATTTT. This encodes CASSWQKDTQYF.

The genes are TRBV5-6 and TRBJ2-3, with D perhaps TRBD1 (6 bases). The germline V gene has CDR1 SGHDT and CDR2 YYEEEE. CDR3 length: 14 residues. Trimming shortened V by 5 bases and J by 6 bases, and 16 bases separated the two germline ends. The CDR3 DNA reads TGTGCCAGCAGACCTCGACAGGTTTTCGATACGCAGTATTTT. Translated: CASRPRQVFDTQYF.

V gene TRBV5-1 combines with J gene TRBJ2-3; 8 bases map to TRBD2. V was clipped by 3 bases and J by 4 bases; unmatched bases: 4. The CDR3 sequence is 14 residues long. Germline loops: CDR1 SGHRS, CDR2 YFSETQ. CDR3 sequence reads: CASSSGLAADTQYF. The CDR3 coding sequence is TGCGCCAGCAGCTCCGGACTAGCTGCAGATACGCAGTATTTT.

This clonotype is medium-sized. This chain joins TRBV7-3 and TRBJ2-3; D not certain. CDR1 is SGHTA, CDR2 FQGTGA, per germline. V dropped 5 bases and J dropped 2 bases, with 11 bases sitting between them. There are 14 residues in the CDR3. The CDR3 protein is CASSLAGPTDTQYF. The DNA for the CDR3 is TGTGCCAGCAGCCTTGCAGGCCCCACAGATACGCAGTATTTT.

CDR3 nucleotides: TGCAGTGCTATTAGGGGGGCGCGGGACTATGGCTACACCTTC. It translates to CSAIRGARDYGYTF. The rearrangement joins TRBV20-1 to TRBJ1-2; D might be TRBD1 (6 bases). The CDR3 spans 14 residues. V lost 4 bases, J lost 3 bases, and 15 bases lay in between. Germline CDR1 reads DFQATT; CDR2 reads SNEGSKA (reference sequence).